This TCR beta chain was identified during a study of T-cell memory formation after mild COVID-19 (dated by TCRdb to about 2021). Regarding the complete study: Most TCR sequence clusters were specific to one of the two donors. Longitudinal TCRalpha and TCRbeta repertoire sequencing tracked T-cell clones expanding and contracting after mild COVID-19 in two donors. The cohort comprised two young, previously healthy adult volunteers, one female and one male. Overall results and qualifications from the work: Some responding clones were detected in pre-infection memory, suggesting pre-existing cross-reactive memory T cells joined the SARS-CoV-2 response. SARS-CoV-2 specificity was not confirmed for the second-wave clones peaking on day 37. The study covered only two mild cases, and larger cohorts including severe cases with pre-infection samples were considered necessary. From day 15 to 85, contracting clones showed balanced CD4/CD8 phenotypes, whereas a second wave of clones that expanded from day 15 to 37 leaned towards CD4+. Contracting CD4+ clones turned up mainly in the CM and EM memory subsets, whereas EMRA was where CD8+ clones were enriched.

These reads were obtained on an Illumina NovaSeq 6000. cDNA libraries for TCRalpha and TCRbeta were prepared by 5'RACE using constant-segment primers, with sample barcodes and unique molecular identifiers added. RNA was extracted from every sample with Trizol reagent. Libraries were amplified in two PCR steps, with a second sample barcode and Illumina TruSeq adapters added in the second step. Libraries were sequenced on an Illumina NovaSeq with 2 x 150 bp paired-end reads. The authors processed their data as follows. Demultiplexing of reads and collapsing into UMI-guided consensus sequences were performed with migec v1.2.7. Using mixcr v2.1.11, the UMI consensuses were aligned to TRA and TRB V and J templates and assembled into clonotypes. A clonotype was counted as expanded or contracted only when both edgeR and NoisET called the clonotype significant, with the noise models trained on biological replicates. For edgeR calls, the thresholds were a false discovery rate-adjusted p below 0.01 and a log2 fold-change of 1. As an exploratory analysis of dynamics, PCA with hierarchical clustering was applied to max-normalized trajectories of the 1000 most abundant clonotypes. Each responding clone was given a CD4 or CD8 phenotype based on the CD4+ and CD8+ repertoires, which had been sequenced separately. The public reads were reanalyzed by TCRdb: fastp trimming at Q25, MiXCR alignment, in-frame beta chains only. A single entry per CDR3 protein holds the most common genes and DNA from its merged rows. The V and J calls come from TCRdb's annotation, not from the publication. The sample yields 350,000 to 400,000 distinct CDR3 sequences; 13% to 15% were counted once. Under 25% of the sample belongs to the ten largest clones.

On this clonotype: This clone's antigen is unknown. Base quality data are lacking; no much larger clone is found one base away.

Ficoll-Paque density gradient centrifugation was used to isolate PBMCs. Sample: PBMCs or a T cell subset sorted from them (not recorded which). The clonotype was recovered from a man younger than 35 who had mild COVID-19 (a few samples of this study predate the infection). The sample titles of this study are shuffled in the database, so cell type and time point are left out; the donor was told from shared clones.

The CDR3: CASSASWSSNYGYTF. The bases read TGTGCCAGCAGTGCGTCGTGGTCGTCAAACTATGGCTACACCTTC. This receptor chain uses TRBV2 and TRBJ1-2; the D gene identity is not certain. Via the germline V gene, CDR1 is SNHLY and CDR2 FYNNEI. Cut back by 4 bases and 2 bases, the V and J ends lie 14 bases apart. From the cysteine up to the phenylalanine, the CDR3 has a length of 15 residues. Only the CDR3 portion is preserved as DNA: 45 bases, with reading frame beginning at the first base.